The 27 T cell receptor beta chains below were found in one sample sequenced in a study of CD8 T cells in ankylosing spondylitis. TCRdb ran MiXCR on the 5' RACE reads and lists one entry per CDR3 protein. Of 270,000 or so distinct CDR3 sequences listed, more than 15% are singletons. The sample comprised blood, either unsorted or a sorted T cell fraction (not recorded which). These receptors were obtained from a male donor with ankylosing spondylitis or in good health (not recorded which).

This clonotype was seen at least ten times. The rearrangement uses TRBV13 and TRBJ2-7; D is unclear. The CDR3 runs 14 residues. The germline V and J ends were trimmed by 3 bases and 2 bases, with 11 bases remaining between them. The germline V gene has CDR1 PRHDT and CDR2 FYEKMQ (reference sequence). CDR3 in DNA: TGTGCCAGCAGCTTTAGAAACCTTCCCTACGAGCAGTACTTC. Its translation is CASSFRNLPYEQYF. The full variable domain, rest sourced from reference TRBV13 and TRBJ2-7, is AAGVIQSPRHLIKEKRETATLKCYPIPRHDTVYWYQQGPGQDPQFLISFYEKMQSDKGSIPDRFSAQQFSDYHSELNMSSLELGDSALYFCASSFRNLPYEQYFGPGTRLTVT.

This clonotype was picked up a small number of times. V and J are TRBV6-1 and TRBJ2-1; D uncertain. The V gene lost 3 bases and the J gene lost 8 bases, with 5 bases spanning the gap. Germline CDR1 reads MNHNS; CDR2 reads SASEGT. The CDR3 covers 11 residues. CDR3 coding DNA: TGTGCCAGCAGTGATGGGTATGAGCAGTTCTTC. It is translated as CASSDGYEQFF.

This clonotype was observed a few times. The rearrangement joins TRBV20-1 to TRBJ1-1, with TRBD1 matching 10 bases. The germline V gene has CDR1 DFQATT and CDR2 SNEGSKA (reference sequence). This CDR3 has 16 amino acids. V shed 1 base, J shed 1 base, and the junction held 6 bases outside the gene matches. The CDR3 loop is CSARVHRQGANTEAFF. The CDR3 nucleotides read TGCAGTGCTAGAGTCCATCGACAGGGGGCGAACACTGAAGCTTTCTTT.

This clonotype was counted between two and nine times. The V gene is TRBV6-5, the J gene TRBJ2-5; D perhaps matches TRBD1 (5 bases). V lost 0 bases and J 4 bases, leaving 9 bases between the germline ends. This CDR3 comprises 14 residues. The germline V gene encodes CDR1 MNHEY and CDR2 SVGAGI. The CDR3 bases are TGTGCCAGCAGTTACTCAGGGGTGGCAGAGACCCAGTACTTC. As protein: CASSYSGVAETQYF.

This clonotype has just a few counts. The chain joins TRBV5-1 to TRBJ2-7; no definite D call. Germline assignment: CDR1 SGHRS and CDR2 YFSETQ. The V end was cut by 5 bases, the J end by 1 base, with 10 bases between. This CDR3 is 13 amino acids long. The DNA of the CDR3 is TGCGCCAGCAGGAGCCAGGAGTCCTACGAGCAGTACTTC. This sequence encodes CASRSQESYEQYF. Based on the CDR3 plus reference TRBV5-1 and TRBJ2-7, the full variable domain is KAGVTQTPRYLIKTRGQQVTLSCSPISGHRSVSWYQQTPGQGLQFLFEYFSETQRNKGNFPGRFSGRQFSNSRSEMNVSTLELGDSALYLCASRSQESYEQYFGPGTRLTVT.

This chain links TRBV29-1 with TRBJ2-2; tentative D call: TRBD1 (6 bases). V was cut by 6 bases and J by 6 bases, with 14 bases left in between. CDR3 length: 13 amino acids. In germline, CDR1 is SQVTM, CDR2 ANQGSEA. The CDR3 reads CSVAEQGPGELFF. In nucleotides, the CDR3 is TGCAGCGTCGCTGAGCAGGGGCCCGGGGAGCTGTTTTTT.

This clonotype was counted only a few times. This chain connects TRBV3-1 to TRBJ2-1; the match to TRBD2 covers 11 bases. Trimming cost V 2 bases and J 10 bases; bases outside gene matches: 10. Germline CDR1 is LGHDT and CDR2 is YNNKEL (reference sequence). The CDR3 loop spans 16 amino acids. DNA of the CDR3: TGTGCCAGCAGCCAACCCCCGGGACTAGCGGCCTGGGAGCAGTTCTTC. Its protein is CASSQPPGLAAWEQFF.

This clonotype has a handful of counts. The rearrangement joins TRBV12-3 or TRBV12-4 to TRBJ2-1, with TRBD1 matching over 7 bases. V trimming: 7 bases; J trimming: 2 bases; junction bases outside the gene matches: 8. This CDR3 contains 15 residues. The CDR3 is CASTPGQQAYNEQFF. DNA of the CDR3: TGTGCCAGCACCCCGGGACAGCAGGCCTACAATGAGCAGTTCTTC.

This chain joins TRBV7-6 and TRBJ2-3, with a tentative D call TRBD2 (5 bases). Germline CDR1 SGHVS, CDR2 FNYEAQ. The CDR3 totals 15 residues. The V and J ends lost 1 base and 8 bases respectively, with 16 bases between them. The CDR3 DNA follows: TGTGCCAGCAGCTTAGAACGGGAAAGTGAGGGTACGCAGTATTTT. Translating it yields CASSLERESEGTQYF.

A few counts support this clonotype. This chain joins TRBV28 and TRBJ2-1, with D tentatively TRBD2 (7 bases). The germline V gene has CDR1 MDHEN and CDR2 SYDVKM. V was cut by 3 bases and J by 1 base, with 10 bases left in between. CDR3 length equals 15 residues. For the CDR3, the DNA is TGTGCCAGCAGTTTGGGGGGGGCTTCCTACAATGAGCAGTTCTTC. This codes for CASSLGGASYNEQFF.

The chain combines TRBV20-1 with TRBJ2-2; D is ambiguous. The CDR3 contains 11 residues. The germline CDR1 and CDR2 sequences are DFQATT and SNEGSKA (reference sequence). V was pared by 4 bases and J by 8 bases, with 8 bases between. Here the CDR3 DNA reads TGCAGTGCTAAAAAGATAGGGGAGCTGTTTTTT. Encoded protein: CSAKKIGELFF.

The genes are TRBV6-2 or TRBV6-3 and TRBJ2-1; possible D gene TRBD1, 5 bases. Germline V gene lookup returns CDR1 MNHEY and CDR2 SVGEGT. The CDR3 has 16 amino acids. The V end was cut by 7 bases, the J end by 5 bases, with 21 bases between. The CDR3 loop reads CASTPHRVRVDNEQFF. CDR3 nucleotides: TGTGCCAGCACCCCACACCGGGTCAGGGTTGACAATGAGCAGTTCTTC.

The V and J genes are TRBV7-9 and TRBJ2-4, with 12 bases that match TRBD2. The junction had 8 bases not matched to a gene; V was cut back by 5 bases and J by 9 bases. The V gene's germline CDR1 is SEHNR and CDR2 FQNEAQ (reference sequence). The length of the CDR3 is 15 residues. This CDR3 reads CASSTLAGGAAIQYF. The CDR3 coding sequence is TGTGCCAGCAGCACTCTAGCGGGAGGGGCGGCCATTCAGTACTTC.

This clonotype was detected a few times. The chain employs TRBV20-1 and TRBJ2-1; TRBD1 aligns across 8 bases. J lost 6 bases, V lost 3 bases, and 1 base had no gene match. This CDR3 region has 12 residues. CDR1 is DFQATT, CDR2 SNEGSKA, per germline (reference sequence). The CDR3 sequence is CSASTGGNEQFF. The CDR3 region has the DNA TGCAGTGCTAGTACAGGGGGCAATGAGCAGTTCTTC.

This clonotype appeared once. The chain uses TRBV18 and TRBJ1-1; D may be TRBD1 (5 bases). The length of the CDR3 is 16 residues. Trimming pared 3 bases from V and 4 bases from J, leaving 18 bases between. The germline CDR1 and CDR2 sequences are KGHSH and LQKENI. The CDR3 loop is CASSPRTGGDSTEAFF. The CDR3 nucleotides read TGTGCCAGCTCACCCAGGACCGGGGGAGACAGCACTGAAGCTTTCTTT.

The genes are TRBV2 and TRBJ1-4; D remains ambiguous. This CDR3 spans 11 amino acids. Per the germline V gene, CDR1 is SNHLY and CDR2 is FYNNEI. Trimming stripped 6 bases from V and 8 bases from J, with 7 bases between. CDR3 residues: CASREGEKLFF. The CDR3 bases are TGTGCCAGCAGGGAGGGCGAAAAACTGTTTTTT.

A few counts support this clonotype. V gene TRBV27 combines with J gene TRBJ1-6, with D perhaps TRBD1 (6 bases). This CDR3 comprises 15 residues. V lost 7 bases, J lost 9 bases, and 19 bases lay in between. CDR1 MNHEY and CDR2 SMNVEV come from the germline V gene (reference sequence). The CDR3 is CASKILGGVLSPLHF. The CDR3 DNA reads TGTGCCAGCAAAATCCTTGGGGGCGTCCTTTCACCCCTCCACTTT.

This clonotype was observed a few times. The chain links TRBV27 to TRBJ2-3; D unclear. The CDR3 is made up of 15 amino acids. The V and J ends lost 2 bases and 2 bases respectively, with 11 bases between them. CDR1 and CDR2 from the germline V gene are MNHEY and SMNVEV (reference sequence). The CDR3 region is CASSLIEQPTDTQYF. The DNA for the CDR3 is TGTGCCAGCAGTTTAATCGAACAGCCCACAGATACGCAGTATTTT.

The chain couples TRBV5-5 to TRBJ2-1, with a possible D match to TRBD1 (6 bases). Trimming removed 0 bases from V and 7 bases from J, with 11 bases in between. The CDR3 length is 14 residues. Germline V lookup: CDR1 SGHKS, CDR2 YYEKEE (reference sequence). DNA of the CDR3: TGTGCCAGCAGCTTGGAAAGGGGGATGAATGAGCAGTTCTTC. It specifies CASSLERGMNEQFF.

V is TRBV6-1 and J is TRBJ1-1; no definite D call. V lost 0 bases and J lost 2, with 10 bases in between. Germline V gives CDR1 MNHNS, CDR2 SASEGT. CDR3 size: 15 residues. The CDR3 bases are TGTGCCAGCAGTGAAGCTTTGGGGTATAACACTGAAGCTTTCTTT. Residues: CASSEALGYNTEAFF.

This clonotype has only a few counts. V usage is TRBV7-6 and J usage is TRBJ2-3; tentative D call: TRBD2 (5 bases). The length of the CDR3 is 13 residues. Germline V gives CDR1 SGHVS, CDR2 FNYEAQ. The germline V and J ends were trimmed by 4 bases and 4 bases, with 9 bases remaining between them. CDR3 bases: TGTGCCAGCAGCTCTCTGGAGGCAGATACGCAGTATTTT. It specifies CASSSLEADTQYF. Supplemented by reference TRBV7-6 and TRBJ2-3, the full variable domain reads GAGVSQSPRYKVTKRGQDVALRCDPISGHVSLYWYRQALGQGPEFLTYFNYEAQQDKSGLPNDRFSAERPEGSISTLTIQRTEQRDSAMYRCASSSLEADTQYFGPGTRLTVL.

This clonotype was observed many times. The chain combines TRBV6-1 with TRBJ1-1; D ambiguous. The V gene's germline CDR1 is MNHNS and CDR2 SASEGT. The CDR3 has 16 residues. The V gene lost 2 bases and the J gene lost 0 bases, with 13 bases spanning the gap. The chain's CDR3 is CASSERGYGMNTEAFF. In nucleotides, the CDR3 is TGTGCCAGCAGTGAAAGAGGTTATGGGATGAACACTGAAGCTTTCTTT.

This clonotype was counted between two and nine times. The chain uses TRBV29-1 and TRBJ2-1; 11 bases match TRBD2. Germline loops: CDR1 SQVTM, CDR2 ANQGSEA. V dropped 3 bases and J dropped 3; count of bases not matched to a gene: 7. The CDR3 loop spans 16 amino acids. The CDR3 is CSVEGLAGGYYNEQFF. DNA for the CDR3: TGCAGCGTTGAGGGGCTAGCGGGAGGTTACTACAATGAGCAGTTCTTC.

The genes are TRBV20-1 and TRBJ2-4; D unresolved. The CDR3 has 13 residues. Germline V gene data show CDR1 as DFQATT and CDR2 as SNEGSKA (reference sequence). V dropped 3 bases and J dropped 5 bases, with 11 bases sitting between them. The CDR3 here is CSASPFMENIQYF. CDR3 DNA: TGCAGTGCTAGCCCTTTTATGGAAAACATTCAGTACTTC.

The chain has TRBV3-1 and TRBJ2-5, with 7 nucleotides matching TRBD1. Germline V CDR1 and CDR2: LGHDT, YNNKEL (reference sequence). The CDR3 is made up of 14 amino acids. V shed 5 bases, J shed 5 bases, and the junction held 8 bases outside the gene matches. CDR3 bases: TGTGCCAGCAGCGGGACAGAGCCCCGTGAGACCCAGTACTTC. The encoded protein is CASSGTEPRETQYF.

This clonotype was detected a few times. The chain links TRBV4-1 to TRBJ2-7; 9 bases align to TRBD2. CDR1 and CDR2 (germline): MGHRA, YSYEKL. V lost 1 base to trimming and J lost 4 bases; unmatched junction nucleotides: 5. The CDR3 extends over 15 amino acids. Written as DNA, the CDR3 is TGCGCCAGCAGCCAAGTGGCTAGCGGGATGTACGAGCAGTACTTC. Amino acid sequence: CASSQVASGMYEQYF.

The gene calls are TRBV12-5 and TRBJ2-1; the match to TRBD2 covers 8 bases. This CDR3 spans 16 amino acids. From germline, CDR1 is LGHNT and CDR2 FRNRAP. Losses at the gene ends were 7 bases for V and 0 bases for J; bases not matched to a gene: 8. The CDR3: CASALGTSGSYNEQFF. The DNA of the CDR3 is TGTGCTAGTGCCCTGGGAACTAGCGGCTCCTACAATGAGCAGTTCTTC.